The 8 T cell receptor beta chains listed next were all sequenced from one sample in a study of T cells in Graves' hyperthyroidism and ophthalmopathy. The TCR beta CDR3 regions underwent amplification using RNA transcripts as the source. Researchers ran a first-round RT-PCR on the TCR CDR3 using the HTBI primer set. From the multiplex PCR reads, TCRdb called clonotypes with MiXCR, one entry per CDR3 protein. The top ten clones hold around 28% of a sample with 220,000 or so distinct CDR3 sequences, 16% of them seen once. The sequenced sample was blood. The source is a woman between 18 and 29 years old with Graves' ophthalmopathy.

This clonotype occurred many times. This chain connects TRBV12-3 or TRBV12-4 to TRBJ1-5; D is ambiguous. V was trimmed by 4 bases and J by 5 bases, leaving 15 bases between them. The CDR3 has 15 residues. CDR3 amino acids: CASSSRRDRYQPQHF. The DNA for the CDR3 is TGTGCCAGCAGTTCCCGCCGGGATCGGTATCAGCCCCAGCATTTT.

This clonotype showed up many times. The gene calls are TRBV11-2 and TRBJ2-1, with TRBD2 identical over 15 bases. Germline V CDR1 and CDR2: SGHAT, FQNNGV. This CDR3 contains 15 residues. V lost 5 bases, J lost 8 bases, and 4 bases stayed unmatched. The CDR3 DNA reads TGTGCCAGCAGCCCTGGGACTAGCGGGAGGTATGAGCAGTTCTTC. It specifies CASSPGTSGRYEQFF. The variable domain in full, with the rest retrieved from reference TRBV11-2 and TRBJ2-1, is EAGVAQSPRYKIIEKRQSVAFWCNPISGHATLYWYQQILGQGPKLLIQFQNNGVVDDSQLPKDRFSAERLKGVDSTLKIQPAKLEDSAVYLCASSPGTSGRYEQFFGPGTRLTVL.

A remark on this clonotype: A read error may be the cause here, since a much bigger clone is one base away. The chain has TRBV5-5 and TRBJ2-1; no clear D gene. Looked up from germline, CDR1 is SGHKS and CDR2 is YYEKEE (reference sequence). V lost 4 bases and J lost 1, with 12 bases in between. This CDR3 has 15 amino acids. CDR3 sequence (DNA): TGTGCCAGCAGCGCCTGCCACGGATCCTACAATGAGCAGTTCTTC. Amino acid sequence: CASSACHGSYNEQFF.

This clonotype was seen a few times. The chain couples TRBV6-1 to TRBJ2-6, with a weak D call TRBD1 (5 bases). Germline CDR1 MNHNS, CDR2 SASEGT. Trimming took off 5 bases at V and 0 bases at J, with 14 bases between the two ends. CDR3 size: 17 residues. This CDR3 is CASSLQGTNSGANVLTF. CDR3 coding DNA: TGTGCCAGCAGTCTCCAGGGCACCAACTCTGGGGCCAACGTCCTGACTTTC.

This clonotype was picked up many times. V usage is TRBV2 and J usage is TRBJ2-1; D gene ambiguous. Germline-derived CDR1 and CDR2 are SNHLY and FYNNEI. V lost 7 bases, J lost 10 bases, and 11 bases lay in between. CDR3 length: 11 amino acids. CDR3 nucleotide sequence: TGTGCCAGCACCGAGGAATGGGAGCAGTTCTTC. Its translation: CASTEEWEQFF.

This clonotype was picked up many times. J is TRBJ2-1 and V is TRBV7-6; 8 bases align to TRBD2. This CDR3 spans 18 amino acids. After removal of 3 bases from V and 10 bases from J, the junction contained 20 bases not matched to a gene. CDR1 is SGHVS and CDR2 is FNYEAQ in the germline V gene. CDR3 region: CASSFARSGGRSPREQFF. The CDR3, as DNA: TGTGCCAGCAGCTTCGCTCGATCCGGCGGGAGGTCCCCCCGGGAGCAGTTCTTC.

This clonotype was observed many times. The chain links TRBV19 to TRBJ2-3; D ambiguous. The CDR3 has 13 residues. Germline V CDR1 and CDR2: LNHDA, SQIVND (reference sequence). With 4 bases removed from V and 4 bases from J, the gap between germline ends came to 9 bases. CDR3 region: CASSREFADTQYF. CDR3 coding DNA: TGTGCCAGTAGTAGGGAATTTGCAGATACGCAGTATTTT.

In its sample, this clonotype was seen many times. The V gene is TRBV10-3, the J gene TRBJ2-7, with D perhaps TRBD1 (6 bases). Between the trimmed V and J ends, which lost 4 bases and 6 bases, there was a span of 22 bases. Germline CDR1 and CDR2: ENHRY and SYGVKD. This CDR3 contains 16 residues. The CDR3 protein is CAISAAGAGQVAEQYF. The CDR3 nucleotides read TGTGCCATCAGTGCGGCAGGGGCAGGGCAAGTTGCCGAGCAGTACTTC.